The next 16 T cell receptor beta chains were all read from a single sample in a study of blood T cell repertoires in COVID-19 (dated by TCRdb to 2018 to 2020). Library creation used the immunoSEQ multiplex PCR assay. TCRdb took this table from immuneACCESS and kept in-frame rearrangements with V and J called. Such tables lack part of the clones; where checked against another copy, unresolved V genes explain under half of the gap, and the rest is unexplained. In all, the sample holds approximately 280,000 clones, and 80% to 85% of those were seen once. 5% of the sample lies in the top ten. Sequencing used PBMCs or T cells enriched from blood (not recorded which). All receptors derive from a man aged 40-55 years who had been exposed to COVID-19.

The chain recombines TRBV19 with TRBJ1-4; D unresolved. Germline V CDR1 and CDR2: LNHDA, SQIVND (reference sequence). The CDR3 contains 14 residues. Trimming pared 10 bases from V and 0 bases from J, leaving 12 bases between. CDR3: CATSPPATNEKLFF. As DNA, the CDR3 is TGTGCCACCAGTCCCCCTGCAACTAATGAAAAACTGTTTTTT.

In its sample, this clone was seen once. This chain uses TRBV7-9 with TRBJ1-1; 7 positions agree with TRBD1. V lost 5 bases to trimming and J lost 0 bases; unmatched junction nucleotides: 6. Germline-derived CDR1 and CDR2 are SEHNR and FQNEAQ (reference sequence). The CDR3 consists of 15 residues. The CDR3 DNA reads TGTGCCAGCAGCCCGAAGGGACAGCTGAACACTGAAGCTTTCTTT. Amino acids: CASSPKGQLNTEAFF.

The rearrangement links TRBV11-2 to TRBJ2-5, with unresolved D. The germline gives CDR1 SGHAT, CDR2 FQNNGV. Between the trimmed V and J ends, which lost 1 base and 9 bases, there was a span of 9 bases. CDR3 size: 12 residues. This CDR3 is CASSLVFESQYF. The CDR3 nucleotides read TGTGCCAGCAGCTTAGTCTTCGAGTCCCAGTACTTC.

This clone appeared a few times. The gene calls are TRBV18 and TRBJ2-3; TRBD1 might be the D (6 bases). This CDR3 has 13 residues. CDR1 is KGHSH, CDR2 LQKENI, per germline. V dropped 6 bases and J dropped 6 bases, with 13 bases sitting between them. CDR3 in amino acids: CASSAGQSDTQYF. CDR3 bases: TGTGCCAGCTCGGCCGGACAGTCGGATACGCAGTATTTT.

CDR3 DNA: TGTGCCAGCAGCGTAGGGTCTAATGCCGGAAACACCATATATTTT. Translation: CASSVGSNAGNTIYF. The V call is TRBV9, the J call TRBJ1-3; no definite D call. From germline, CDR1 is SGDLS and CDR2 YYNGEE. Trimming took off 0 bases at V and 4 bases at J, with 11 bases between the two ends. The CDR3 contains 15 residues.

V usage is TRBV5-5 and J usage is TRBJ2-1; tentatively, D is TRBD1 (6 bases). CDR1 and CDR2 from the germline V gene are SGHKS and YYEKEE (reference sequence). Trimming left V 1 base short and J 7 bases short, with 15 bases between. This CDR3 has 15 residues. The CDR3 nucleotides read TGTGCCAGCAGCTTGTCCAGGGGTAGTTTAAATGAGCAGTTCTTC. Its protein is CASSLSRGSLNEQFF.

V and J are TRBV19 and TRBJ2-7, with 7 bases aligning to TRBD2. V lost 6 bases to trimming and J lost 4 bases; unmatched junction nucleotides: 6. The CDR3 is 13 residues long. Germline-derived CDR1 and CDR2 are LNHDA and SQIVND (reference sequence). The DNA for the CDR3 is TGTGCCAGTAGGACATCCGGGGGGTACGAGCAGTACTTC. It yields the protein CASRTSGGYEQYF.

The gene calls are TRBV12-3 or TRBV12-4 and TRBJ1-2, with D tentatively TRBD1 (5 bases). V lost 2 bases and J 10 bases, leaving 8 bases between the germline ends. The CDR3 spans 11 residues. CDR3 sequence reads: CASSLQGDYTF. The CDR3 bases are TGTGCCAGCAGTTTACAGGGCGACTACACCTTC.

The CDR3 sequence: CASSLTGDYNSPLHF. DNA of the CDR3: TGTGCCAGCAGTCTAACAGGGGATTATAATTCACCCCTCCACTTT. The chain uses TRBV6-4 and TRBJ1-6; the match to TRBD1 covers 7 bases. The CDR3 is made up of 15 amino acids. J lost 4 bases, V lost 5 bases, and 5 bases had no gene match. Germline V gene sequence: CDR1 MRHNA, CDR2 SNTAGT.

This chain uses TRBV29-1 with TRBJ1-2; a weak D match, TRBD1 (5 bases). CDR1 and CDR2 (germline): SQVTM, ANQGSEA. Between the trimmed V and J ends, which lost 4 bases and 3 bases, there was a span of 6 bases. The CDR3 sequence is 11 residues long. In nucleotides, the CDR3 is TGCAGCGTTGTAGGGGACTATGGCTACACCTTC. Its protein product is CSVVGDYGYTF.

The rearrangement links TRBV28 to TRBJ1-6; D unresolved. Trimming removed 1 base from V and 6 bases from J, with 10 bases in between. This CDR3 has 15 residues. CDR1 MDHEN and CDR2 SYDVKM come from the germline V gene. The CDR3 DNA is TGTGCCAGCAGTTTATCGCCCGGGGTTAATTCACCCCTCCACTTT. This gives the protein CASSLSPGVNSPLHF.

The rearrangement uses TRBV2 and TRBJ1-3; 8 nucleotides line up with TRBD1. This CDR3 is built from 13 residues. The germline V gene has CDR1 SNHLY and CDR2 FYNNEI. The trim removed 7 bases at V and 6 bases at J, leaving 5 bases unmatched. The CDR3 reads CASKGQAKNTIYF. The CDR3 bases are TGTGCCAGCAAGGGACAGGCAAAAAACACCATATATTTT.

This clone showed up just a few times. V usage is TRBV23-1 and J usage is TRBJ1-5; weak D call: TRBD1 (6 bases). TRBV23-1 is given ORF status, its function remaining uncertain. V was cut by 3 bases and J by 4 bases, with 19 bases left in between. The CDR3 loop spans 17 amino acids. The CDR3 loop reads CASSHTWRRTVNQPQHF. The CDR3 DNA reads TGCGCCAGCAGTCATACTTGGCGAAGGACAGTGAATCAGCCCCAGCATTTT.

This chain links TRBV7-6 with TRBJ2-3; 13 bases map to TRBD2. CDR1 is SGHVS and CDR2 is FNYEAQ in the germline V gene. With V trimmed by 3 bases and J by 4 bases, 1 base remained unmatched. The CDR3 has 15 residues. The CDR3 protein is CASSFGLAGADTQYF. CDR3 DNA: TGTGCCAGCAGCTTCGGACTAGCGGGAGCAGATACGCAGTATTTT.

This chain links TRBV5-4 with TRBJ2-7; 12 positions match TRBD2. V gave up 3 bases and J gave up 3 bases; unmatched junction bases: 7. This CDR3 has 16 residues. Germline assignment: CDR1 SGHNT and CDR2 YYREEE (reference sequence). The CDR3 DNA reads as TGTGCCAGCAGCTCTGCCTCGGGACTAGCGGGCTACGAGCAGTACTTC. As protein: CASSSASGLAGYEQYF.

The rearrangement links TRBV5-5 to TRBJ2-1, with a possible D match to TRBD1 (5 bases). The CDR3 extends over 14 amino acids. V was cut by 3 bases and J by 10 bases, with 17 bases left in between. Germline V gene data show CDR1 as SGHKS and CDR2 as YYEKEE (reference sequence). The CDR3 region has the DNA TGTGCCAGCAGCTCCTCCAGGGTGATTGGCGAGCAGTTCTTC. Translating gives CASSSSRVIGEQFF.